A single sample gave rise to the 4 T cell receptor beta chains below, sequenced in a study of blood T cell repertoires in COVID-19. Assay: immunoSEQ multiplex PCR; the TCRdb copy retains only in-frame clones and omits some. The sample lists just over 150,000 clones, about 79% seen once, with 9.8% in the top ten. Sample: peripheral blood. Every receptor here comes from a woman in her 50s with acute or convalescent COVID-19.

The chain couples TRBV21-1 to TRBJ1-5. TRBV21-1 is a recognized pseudogene. The CDR3 is 15 amino acids. CDR3 residues: CANRGGQHGNQPQHF. As DNA, the CDR3 is TGTGCCAACCGGGGTGGTCAGCATGGCAATCAGCCCCAGCATTTT.

The chain combines TRBV24-1 with TRBJ2-1, with D possibly matching TRBD1 (5 bases). The germline gives CDR1 KGHDR, CDR2 SFDVKD. Trimming removed 6 bases from V and 6 bases from J, with 14 bases in between. This CDR3 spans 14 amino acids. CDR3 amino acids: CATSLTGLSNEQFF. The DNA for the CDR3 is TGTGCCACCAGTTTAACAGGTTTAAGCAATGAGCAGTTCTTC.

CDR3 sequence reads: CSVRTRVGTEAFF. The CDR3, as DNA: TGCAGCGTTCGTACTAGGGTGGGCACTGAAGCTTTCTTT. The chain joins TRBV29-1 to TRBJ1-1; D gene uncertain. Trimming removed 5 bases at V and 4 bases at J, with 14 bases between. CDR3 length: 13 amino acids. Germline CDR1 and CDR2: SQVTM and ANQGSEA.

This chain joins TRBV3-1 (or the pseudogene TRBV3-2) and TRBJ2-2; TRBD2 aligns across 13 bases. The CDR3 sequence is 18 residues long. The trim removed 0 bases at V and 5 bases at J, leaving 6 bases unmatched. The germline gives CDR1 LGHDT, CDR2 YNNKEL (reference sequence). In nucleotides, the CDR3 is TGTGCCAGCAGCCAAGAGTCACTAGCGGGGGGGCCAACCGGGGAGCTGTTTTTT. Translation: CASSQESLAGGPTGELFF.